This TCR beta chain was identified during a study of cytomegalovirus exposure and HLA in healthy donors. V was clipped by 5 bases and J by 3 bases; unmatched bases: 7. This CDR3 has 14 amino acids. The V gene's germline CDR1 is SGHKS and CDR2 YYEKEE (reference sequence). Primers included in the PCR were 60 Vbeta and 13 Jbeta primers. Source study methods: In a later analysis, 70 million to 80 million unique TCR beta chains included roughly 11 million shared by two or more donors. Data came from immunoSEQ multiplex PCR; TCRdb stores just in-frame clones and leaves some out. The D gene and trimming were derived from the DNA, and the V and J assignments and clone size from that table. The repertoire consists of about 120,000 clones, with over 50% occurring once and the leading ten covering about 8.9%.

Sequences were obtained from PBMCs. This chain connects TRBV5-5 to TRBJ1-1; 7 positions agree with TRBD1. The sequence was obtained from a woman aged 40-49 years in good health and CMV-seropositive. CDR3 protein: CASRRGQPHTEAFF. In DNA, the CDR3 is TGTGCCAGCAGACGGGGACAGCCGCACACTGAAGCTTTCTTT.